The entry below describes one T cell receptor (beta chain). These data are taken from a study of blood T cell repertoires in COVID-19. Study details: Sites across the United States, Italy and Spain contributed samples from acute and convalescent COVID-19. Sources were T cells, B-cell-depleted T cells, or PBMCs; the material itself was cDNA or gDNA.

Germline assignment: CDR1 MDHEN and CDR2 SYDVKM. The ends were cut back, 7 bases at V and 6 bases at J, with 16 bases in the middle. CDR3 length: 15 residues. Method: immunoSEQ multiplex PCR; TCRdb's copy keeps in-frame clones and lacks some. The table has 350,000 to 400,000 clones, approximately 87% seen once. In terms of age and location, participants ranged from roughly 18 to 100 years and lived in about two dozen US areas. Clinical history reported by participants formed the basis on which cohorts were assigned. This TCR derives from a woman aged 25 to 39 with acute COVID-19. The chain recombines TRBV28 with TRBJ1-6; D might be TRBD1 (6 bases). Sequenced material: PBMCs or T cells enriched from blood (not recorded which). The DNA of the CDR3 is TGTGCCAGCAACCCTACGGGACAACTTAATTCACCCCTCCACTTT. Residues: CASNPTGQLNSPLHF.